This T cell receptor beta chain appears in the sequencing data of a study of blood T cell repertoires in COVID-19. Study-wide context: The study drew acute and convalescent COVID-19 samples from the United States, Italy and Spain.

Measured with immunoSEQ multiplex PCR; TCRdb has only the in-frame clones, and not every one. The sample lists roughly 250,000 clones; about 85% were seen once. This clone occurred once. V shed 7 bases and J shed 7 bases, with 20 bases lying between them. Germline CDR1 is SGHVS and CDR2 is FQNEAQ. This CDR3 spans 16 amino acids. The clonotype originates from a man aged 40-49 years with acute or convalescent COVID-19. The gene calls are TRBV7-8 and TRBJ1-6, with a weak D call TRBD1 (5 bases). Sequenced sample: peripheral blood. The CDR3 is CASIQNTGYGNSPLHF. The CDR3 DNA follows: TGTGCCAGCATCCAAAACACAGGTTATGGCAATTCACCCCTCCACTTT.